Listed below are T cell receptor beta chains from one sample, sequenced in a study of blood T cell repertoires in COVID-19. The assay was immunoSEQ multiplex PCR, and TCRdb's table has in-frame clones only and misses some. Of about 120,000 clones detected, around 89% appear once; the ten largest clones hold about 3.8%. The sequenced sample was peripheral blood. The source is a woman aged 55-70 years with COVID-19, enrolled during active disease. CDR3s include the opening cysteine and the closing phenylalanine or tryptophan. Fields, in order: J gene, D gene, clone size, V gene, CDR3 protein, CDR3 DNA. A D gene is named only where the DNA matches it firmly. The listing skips clone size in some rows; elsewhere it reads once, few, many or a size class.

TRBJ2-7,TRBD1,-,TRBV3-1/TRBV3-2,CASSPTRGGQGKNPYEQYF,TGTGCCAGCAGCCCTACTCGAGGGGGACAGGGGAAGAACCCCTACGAGCAGTACTTC
TRBJ1-3,TRBD1,-,TRBV4-3,CASSQVYGQGSVSGNTIYF,TGCGCCAGCAGCCAAGTCTACGGACAGGGTAGCGTATCCGGAAACACCATATATTTT
TRBJ1-3,-,-,TRBV7-6,CASSQRSPGENTIYF,TGTGCCAGCAGCCAACGTTCCCCAGGGGAAAACACCATATATTTT
TRBJ1-5,TRBD1,-,TRBV4-3,CASRFTPSPLTGGNQPQHF,TGCGCCAGCAGATTCACCCCATCCCCCCTGACAGGGGGGAATCAGCCCCAGCATTTT
TRBJ1-2,-,few,TRBV7-8,CASSLFGDYGYTF,TGTGCCAGCAGCTTATTCGGGGACTATGGCTACACCTTC
TRBJ1-1,-,-,TRBV9,CASSPTSYTEAFF,TGTGCCAGCAGCCCTACCTCTTACACTGAAGCTTTCTTT
TRBJ1-2,-,-,TRBV5-6,CASSLVAGAYGYTF,TGTGCCAGCAGCTTGGTAGCAGGGGCCTATGGCTACACCTTC
TRBJ1-4,-,-,TRBV9,CASSARAGLSTNEKLFF,TGTGCCAGCAGCGCCCGCGCGGGTTTATCGACTAATGAAAAACTGTTTTTT
TRBJ2-5,-,-,TRBV27,CASSYRLAVGTQYF,TGTGCCAGCAGTTACCGGTTAGCTGTAGGGACCCAGTACTTC
TRBJ2-3,-,-,TRBV5-1,CASYPFPVGTDTQYF,TGCGCCAGCTACCCTTTTCCGGTTGGCACAGATACGCAGTATTTT
TRBJ1-4,-,-,TRBV19,CASRGGGRSSSEKLFF,TGTGCCAGTAGAGGGGGGGGGAGAAGCTCATCCGAAAAACTGTTTTTT
TRBJ1-2,TRBD1,-,TRBV2,CASSSLGQGYGYTF,TGTGCCAGCAGCTCCCTGGGACAGGGCTATGGCTACACCTTC
TRBJ2-1,TRBD1,-,TRBV5-1,CASSLRQGAYNEQFF,TGCGCCAGCAGCTTGAGACAGGGGGCTTACAATGAGCAGTTCTTC
TRBJ1-4,TRBD1,-,TRBV19,CASSPDREREKLFF,TGTGCCAGTAGTCCCGACAGGGAGCGGGAAAAACTGTTTTTT
TRBJ2-7,TRBD2,-,TRBV7-6,CASSLGLAETYEQYF,TGTGCCAGCAGCCTTGGGCTAGCGGAAACCTACGAGCAGTACTTC
TRBJ2-2,TRBD1,-,TRBV11-2,CASSQDRGGTGELFF,TGTGCCAGCAGCCAAGACAGGGGCGGCACCGGGGAGCTGTTTTTT
TRBJ2-7,TRBD1,-,TRBV6-5,CASSPTGDYEQYF,TGTGCCAGCAGCCCCACAGGGGACTACGAGCAGTACTTC
TRBJ2-7,TRBD1,-,TRBV27,CASSFGTGLHEQYF,TGTGCCAGCAGTTTTGGGACAGGGCTCCACGAGCAGTACTTC
TRBJ1-1,-,-,TRBV9,CASSVAGEGTEAFF,TGTGCCAGCAGCGTCGCAGGGGAGGGGACTGAAGCTTTCTTT
TRBJ2-3,-,once,TRBV19,CASTDRDSSDTQYF,TGTGCCAGTACCGACCGGGACTCATCAGATACGCAGTATTTT
TRBJ1-2,-,-,TRBV5-4,CASTMDPGITRYGYTF,TGTGCCAGCACCATGGACCCCGGGATTACACGCTATGGCTACACCTTC
TRBJ1-1,-,-,TRBV30,CAWSVQGTEAFF,TGTGCCTGGAGTGTGCAGGGCACTGAAGCTTTCTTT
TRBJ2-5,-,-,TRBV11-1,CASSSRTTSETQYF,TGTGCCAGCAGCAGCCGGACAACGTCGGAGACCCAGTACTTC
TRBJ1-1,TRBD1,once,TRBV5-5,CASRFQGADTEAFF,TGTGCCAGCAGATTCCAGGGGGCGGACACTGAAGCTTTCTTT
TRBJ2-5,-,-,TRBV7-9,CASSRTGLETQYF,TGTGCCAGCAGCCGGACGGGGTTAGAGACCCAGTACTTC
TRBJ2-7,-,-,TRBV10-3,CAISGVRKTPEQYF,TGTGCCATCAGTGGGGTGCGGAAAACCCCCGAGCAGTACTTC
TRBJ2-7,-,-,TRBV4-1,CASSQPTASYEQYF,TGCGCCAGCAGCCAGCCGACAGCCTCCTACGAGCAGTACTTC
TRBJ2-7,TRBD1,-,TRBV9,CASSYGQGRNYEQYF,TGTGCCAGCAGCTACGGACAGGGACGTAACTACGAGCAGTACTTC
TRBJ1-2,TRBD1,-,TRBV5-5,CASSNGQGHYGYTF,TGTGCCAGCAGCAATGGACAGGGGCACTATGGCTACACCTTC
TRBJ1-3,-,-,TRBV18,CASSPQDSGNTIYF,TGTGCCAGCTCACCACAGGACTCGGGAAACACCATATATTTT
TRBJ2-2,-,-,TRBV6-5,CASSDSQGTGELFF,TGTGCCAGCAGTGACTCACAGGGCACCGGGGAGCTGTTTTTT
TRBJ1-1,-,-,TRBV27,CASSLPYLRTLGRVYEAFF,TGTGCCAGCAGTTTACCCTACCTACGGACGTTAGGGAGGGTTTATGAGGCTTTCTTT
TRBJ2-7,-,-,TRBV7-9,CASRRDSYEQYF,TGTGCCAGTCGGAGGGACTCCTACGAGCAGTACTTC
TRBJ2-3,TRBD2,-,TRBV7-2,CASSLGPSGGTDTQYF,TGTGCCAGCAGCTTAGGCCCTAGCGGGGGGACAGATACGCAGTATTTT